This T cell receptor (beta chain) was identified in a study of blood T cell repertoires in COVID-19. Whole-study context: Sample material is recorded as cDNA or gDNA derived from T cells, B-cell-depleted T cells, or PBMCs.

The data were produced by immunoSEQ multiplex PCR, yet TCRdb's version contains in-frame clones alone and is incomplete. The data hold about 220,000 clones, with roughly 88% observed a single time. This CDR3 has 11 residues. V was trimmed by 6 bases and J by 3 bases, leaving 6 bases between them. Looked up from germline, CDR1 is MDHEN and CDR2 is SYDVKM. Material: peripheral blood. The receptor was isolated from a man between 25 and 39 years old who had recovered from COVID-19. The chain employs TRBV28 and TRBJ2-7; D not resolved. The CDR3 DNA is TGTGCCAGCAGCCTCGGCTACGAGCAGTACTTC. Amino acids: CASSLGYEQYF.